The rows below give T cell receptor beta chains drawn from one sample of a study of cytomegalovirus exposure and HLA in healthy donors. Measured with immunoSEQ multiplex PCR; TCRdb has only the in-frame clones, and not every one. The sample lists some 130,000 clones, roughly 80% seen once, with 8.8% in the top ten. Material for sequencing was PBMCs. These receptors were obtained from a woman in her forties or fifties in good health and CMV-seropositive. The CDR3 runs from the conserved cysteine through the conserved F or W. A D gene is named only where the DNA matches it firmly. Expanded clones are given a class, and other clones once, few, many or no size at all.

clone_size | j_call | d_call | v_call | cdr3_nt | cdr3_aa
. | TRBJ2-3 | . | TRBV29-1 | TGCAGCGTTGGGGCGGGTTTGGGGGATACGCAGTATTTT | CSVGAGLGDTQYF
. | TRBJ1-1 | TRBD1 | TRBV6-1 | TGTGCCAGCAGTGATCAGGGGGGGAACACTGAAGCTTTCTTT | CASSDQGGNTEAFF
once | TRBJ2-3 | . | TRBV30 | TGTGCCTGGAGCCACGCGGGACGGGGTACGCAGTATTTT | CAWSHAGRGTQYF
few | TRBJ2-7 | . | TRBV7-8 | TGTGCCAGCTCGTTAGATCATTCACTTTCCTACGAGCAGTACTTC | CASSLDHSLSYEQYF
. | TRBJ2-3 | TRBD2 | TRBV14 | TGTGCCAGCAGCCTAGCCGGGACTAGGGTAGGCACAGATACGCAGTATTTT | CASSLAGTRVGTDTQYF
. | TRBJ1-2 | TRBD1 | TRBV7-2 | TGTGCCAGCAGCCCATTTCCCGGACAGGGGATTAATGGCTACACCTTC | CASSPFPGQGINGYTF
few | TRBJ1-6 | . | TRBV18 | TGTGCCAGCTCACCTCAGGATAATTCACCCCTCCACTTT | CASSPQDNSPLHF
. | TRBJ2-1 | TRBD1 | TRBV7-3 | TGTGCCAGCAGCTTGTACAGGGGCAATGAGCAGTTCTTC | CASSLYRGNEQFF
. | TRBJ1-4 | TRBD1 | TRBV5-1 | TGCGCCAGCAGCTCCGGGACAGGGGACGAAAAACTGTTTTTT | CASSSGTGDEKLFF
. | TRBJ2-1 | . | TRBV21-1 | TGTGCCAGCAGCAAAGTCGTAAGGACTAGCTGCGACAATGAGCAGTTCTTC | CASSKVVRTSCDNEQFF
. | TRBJ2-2 | . | TRBV6-1 | TGTGCCAGCGGGGCCTCGAACACCGGGGAGCTGTTTTTT | CASGASNTGELFF
. | TRBJ1-1 | . | TRBV25-1 | TGTGCCAGCAGTGGACCTCCGGGACACCGGAACACTGAAGCTTTCTTT | CASSGPPGHRNTEAFF
. | TRBJ2-5 | TRBD2 | TRBV7-3 | TGTGCCAGCAGCCCCCGGGGAGGGCTAGTAGAGACCCAGTACTTC | CASSPRGGLVETQYF
. | TRBJ2-1 | . | TRBV7-2 | TGTGCCAGCAGCCCGCGGGCGATCCATGAGCAGTTCTTC | CASSPRAIHEQFF
. | TRBJ1-5 | . | TRBV6-1 | TGTGCCAGCAGTGGGACAGTCAATCAGCCCCAGCATTTT | CASSGTVNQPQHF
. | TRBJ2-5 | . | TRBV6-1 | TGTGCCAGCAGTGAAGCTCAGGCCGAGACCCAGTACTTC | CASSEAQAETQYF
. | TRBJ1-5 | TRBD1 | TRBV7-6 | TGTGCCAGCAGCTTAGAACAGGGGGCCCTCAATCAGCCCCAGCATTTT | CASSLEQGALNQPQHF
. | TRBJ1-3 | TRBD1 | TRBV5-1 | TGCGCCAGCAGCTCTCAGACAGGGACTGGAAACACCATATATTTT | CASSSQTGTGNTIYF
. | TRBJ2-7 | . | TRBV7-6 | TGTGCCACCCTACAGGCTCCTTCCTACGAGCAGTACTTC | CATLQAPSYEQYF
. | TRBJ2-1 | TRBD2 | TRBV5-4 | TGTGCCAGCAGCTTTGGGACTAGGGGTGCTAATGAGCAGTTCTTC | CASSFGTRGANEQFF
once | TRBJ1-2 | . | TRBV7-6 | TGTGCCAGCAGCTTAGACGGGGAAGGTAACTATGGCTACACCTTC | CASSLDGEGNYGYTF
. | TRBJ1-1 | . | TRBV18 | TGTGCCAGCTCACCAGGGGGAGGGAACACTGAAGCTTTCTTT | CASSPGGGNTEAFF
. | TRBJ1-2 | . | TRBV5-6 | TGTGCCAGCAGCCCACCGCCCACAGCTAACTATGGCTACACCTTC | CASSPPPTANYGYTF
. | TRBJ2-2 | TRBD2 | TRBV28 | TGTGCCAGCGGGGGGGGACCCACCGGGGAGCTGTTTTTT | CASGGGPTGELFF
. | TRBJ1-2 | . | TRBV5-1 | TGCGCCAGCAGCCCGACAGGCAACCTGTATGGCTACACCTTC | CASSPTGNLYGYTF
. | TRBJ1-1 | TRBD1 | TRBV18 | TGTGCCAGCTCACCTACGGGACAGGGCCCGGACACTGAAGCTTTCTTT | CASSPTGQGPDTEAFF
. | TRBJ2-4 | . | TRBV9 | TGTGCCAGCAGCGTAGCTTCGGGAGCCAAAAACATTCAGTACTTC | CASSVASGAKNIQYF
. | TRBJ2-1 | TRBD2 | TRBV7-9 | TGTGCCAGCAGCTTAGCGAAGGGAATAGCGGGGGGCCCCGAGCAGTTCTTC | CASSLAKGIAGGPEQFF
. | TRBJ1-5 | TRBD1 | TRBV27 | TGTGCCAGCAGTTTACCCCCTACCGGGACAGGGGTCCAGCCCCAGCATTTT | CASSLPPTGTGVQPQHF
. | TRBJ1-6 | TRBD1 | TRBV5-1 | TGCGCCAGCAGCACAGGGGGGGTGGCACCCCTCCACTTT | CASSTGGVAPLHF
. | TRBJ2-1 | TRBD1 | TRBV7-9 | TGTGCCAGCAGCCGGGACAGGGGCTATGAGCAGTTCTTC | CASSRDRGYEQFF
once | TRBJ2-3 | . | TRBV30 | TGTGCCTGGAGTGACCTAAGTGCGGGAATCACAGATACGCAGTATTTT | CAWSDLSAGITDTQYF
. | TRBJ2-5 | TRBD1 | TRBV2 | TGTGCCAGCAGACCCACAGGGGTGGAGACCCAGTACTTC | CASRPTGVETQYF
. | TRBJ1-4 | . | TRBV28 | TGTGCCAGCAGTGAGCATTCAACTAATGAAAAACTGTTTTTT | CASSEHSTNEKLFF
. | TRBJ1-2 | TRBD1 | TRBV28 | TGTGCCAGCAGTTTATTAACCGGGACAGGGGGCTTTGGCTACACCTTC | CASSLLTGTGGFGYTF
. | TRBJ2-1 | . | TRBV11-2 | TGTGCCAGCAGCTTCCCAGGGTTTGAGCAGTTCTTC | CASSFPGFEQFF
. | TRBJ1-2 | . | TRBV2 | TGTGCCAGCAGTGAACCTCGTAACTATGGCTACACCTTC | CASSEPRNYGYTF
once | TRBJ1-4 | TRBD1 | TRBV6-1 | TGTGCCAGCAGTGAAAGAGGGACAGGGGATGAAAAACTGTTTTTT | CASSERGTGDEKLFF
. | TRBJ2-1 | . | TRBV7-9 | TGTGCCAGCAGCTTAATCCCGTCCTACAATGAGCAGTTCTTC | CASSLIPSYNEQFF
once | TRBJ1-2 | . | TRBV7-8 | TGTGCCAGCAGCCCAGGACAGTCTAACTATGGCTACACCTTC | CASSPGQSNYGYTF
once | TRBJ2-7 | TRBD2 | TRBV29-1 | TGCAGCGCCGGAGCGGGGGGCGCCTACGAGCAGTACTTC | CSAGAGGAYEQYF
. | TRBJ2-5 | . | TRBV6-5 | TGTGCCAGCAGACTTTTCCACAGGAGTGGGACCCAGTACTTC | CASRLFHRSGTQYF
. | TRBJ1-5 | . | TRBV29-1 | TGCAGCGTGAGCATGGGGGCAAGGCAGCCCCAGCATTTT | CSVSMGARQPQHF
few | TRBJ1-4 | . | TRBV6-1 | TGTGCCAGCAGTCCAGGGTCGGGTAATGAAAAACTGTTTTTT | CASSPGSGNEKLFF
. | TRBJ2-1 | . | TRBV9 | TGTGCCAGCAGCGGAGAAGTGCAGGGGAACTTCGGCAATGAGCAGTTCTTC | CASSGEVQGNFGNEQFF
. | TRBJ2-1 | . | TRBV5-1 | TGCGCCAGCACCCAGAACAATGAGCAGTTCTTC | CASTQNNEQFF
. | TRBJ1-2 | . | TRBV9 | TGTGCCAGCAGCGTATCAGGAGGTTCGGGCTACACCTTC | CASSVSGGSGYTF